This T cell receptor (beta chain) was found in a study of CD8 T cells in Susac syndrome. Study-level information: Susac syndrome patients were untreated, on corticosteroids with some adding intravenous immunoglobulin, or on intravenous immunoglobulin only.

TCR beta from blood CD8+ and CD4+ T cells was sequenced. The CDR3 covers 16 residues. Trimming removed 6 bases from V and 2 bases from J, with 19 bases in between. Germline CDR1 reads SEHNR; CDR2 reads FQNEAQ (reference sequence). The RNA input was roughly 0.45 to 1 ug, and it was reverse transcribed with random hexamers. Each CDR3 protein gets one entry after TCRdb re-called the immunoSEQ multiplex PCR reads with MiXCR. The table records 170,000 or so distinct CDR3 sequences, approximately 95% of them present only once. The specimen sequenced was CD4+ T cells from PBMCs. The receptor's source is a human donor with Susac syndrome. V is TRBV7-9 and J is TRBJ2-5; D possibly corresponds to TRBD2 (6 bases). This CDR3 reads CASRRGWRDPQETQYF. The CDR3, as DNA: TGTGCCAGCAGACGGGGGTGGCGGGATCCACAAGAGACCCAGTACTTC.